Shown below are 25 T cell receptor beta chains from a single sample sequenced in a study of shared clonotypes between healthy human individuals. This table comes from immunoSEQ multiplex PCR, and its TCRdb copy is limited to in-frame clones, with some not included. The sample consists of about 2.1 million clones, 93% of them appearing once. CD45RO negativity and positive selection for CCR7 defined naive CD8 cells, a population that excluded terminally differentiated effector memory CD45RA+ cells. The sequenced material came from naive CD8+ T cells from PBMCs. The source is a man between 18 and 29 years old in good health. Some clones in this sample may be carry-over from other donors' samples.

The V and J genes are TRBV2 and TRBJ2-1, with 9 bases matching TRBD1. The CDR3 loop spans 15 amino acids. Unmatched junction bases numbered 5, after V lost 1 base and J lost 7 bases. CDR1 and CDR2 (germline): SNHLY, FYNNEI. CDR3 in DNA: TGTGCCAGCAGTGAAGTTGGGGACAGGGTGAATGAGCAGTTCTTC. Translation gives CASSEVGDRVNEQFF.

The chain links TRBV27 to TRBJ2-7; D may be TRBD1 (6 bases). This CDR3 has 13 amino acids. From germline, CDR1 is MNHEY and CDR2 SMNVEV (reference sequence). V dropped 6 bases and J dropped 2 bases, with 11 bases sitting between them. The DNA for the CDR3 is TGTGCCAGCAGGGGTCGACAGGCCTACGAGCAGTACTTC. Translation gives CASRGRQAYEQYF.

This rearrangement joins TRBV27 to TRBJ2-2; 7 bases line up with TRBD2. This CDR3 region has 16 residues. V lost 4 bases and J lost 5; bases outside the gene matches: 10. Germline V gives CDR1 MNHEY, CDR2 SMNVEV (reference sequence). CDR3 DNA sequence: TGTGCCAGCAGTTCCCCGACTAGCCCAGCTACCGGGGAGCTGTTTTTT. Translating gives CASSSPTSPATGELFF.

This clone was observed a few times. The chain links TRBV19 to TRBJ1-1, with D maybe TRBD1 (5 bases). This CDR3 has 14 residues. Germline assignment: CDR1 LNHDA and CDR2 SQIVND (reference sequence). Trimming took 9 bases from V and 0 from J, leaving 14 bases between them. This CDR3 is CASLSGRMNTEAFF. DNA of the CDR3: TGTGCCAGCCTCTCGGGACGTATGAACACTGAAGCTTTCTTT.

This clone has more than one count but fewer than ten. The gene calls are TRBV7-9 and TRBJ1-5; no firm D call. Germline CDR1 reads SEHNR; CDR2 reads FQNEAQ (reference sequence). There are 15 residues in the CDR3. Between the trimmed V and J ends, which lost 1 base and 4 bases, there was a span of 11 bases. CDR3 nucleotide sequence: TGTGCCAGCAGCTTAGTCGCTGGGGATAATCAGCCCCAGCATTTT. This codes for CASSLVAGDNQPQHF.

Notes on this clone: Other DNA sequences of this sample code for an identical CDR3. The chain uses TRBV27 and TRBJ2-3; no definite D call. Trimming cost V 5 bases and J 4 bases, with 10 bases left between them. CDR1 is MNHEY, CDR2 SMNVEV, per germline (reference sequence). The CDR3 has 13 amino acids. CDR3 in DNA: TGTGCCAGCAGTATTATACCCCCAGATACGCAGTATTTT. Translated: CASSIIPPDTQYF.

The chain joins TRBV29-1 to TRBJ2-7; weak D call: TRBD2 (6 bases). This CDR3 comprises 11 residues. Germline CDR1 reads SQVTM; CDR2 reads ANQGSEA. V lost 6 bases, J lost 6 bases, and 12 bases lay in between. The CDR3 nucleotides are TGCAGCGTGGAAACTAGCTCCGAGCAGTACTTC. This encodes CSVETSSEQYF.

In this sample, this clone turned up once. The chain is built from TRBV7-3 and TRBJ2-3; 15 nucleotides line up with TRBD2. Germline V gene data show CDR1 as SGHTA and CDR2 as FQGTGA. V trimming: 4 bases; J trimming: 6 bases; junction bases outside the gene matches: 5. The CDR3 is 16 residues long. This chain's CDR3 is CASSYAGTSGRDTQYF. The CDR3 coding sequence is TGTGCCAGCAGCTACGCCGGGACTAGCGGGAGGGATACGCAGTATTTT. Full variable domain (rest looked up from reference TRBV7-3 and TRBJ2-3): GAGVSQTPSNKVTEKGKYVELRCDPISGHTALYWYRQSLGQGPEFLIYFQGTGAADDSGLPNDRFFAVRPEGSVSTLKIQRTERGDSAVYLCASSYAGTSGRDTQYFGPGTRLTVL.

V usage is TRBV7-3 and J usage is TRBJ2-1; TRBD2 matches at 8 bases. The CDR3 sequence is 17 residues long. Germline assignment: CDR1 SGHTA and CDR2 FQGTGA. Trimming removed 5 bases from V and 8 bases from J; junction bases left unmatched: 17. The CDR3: CASSPTPSGLGNYEQFF. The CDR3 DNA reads TGTGCCAGCAGCCCGACCCCCTCGGGACTAGGGAACTATGAGCAGTTCTTC. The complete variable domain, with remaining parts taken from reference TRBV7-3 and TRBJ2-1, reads GAGVSQTPSNKVTEKGKYVELRCDPISGHTALYWYRQSLGQGPEFLIYFQGTGAADDSGLPNDRFFAVRPEGSVSTLKIQRTERGDSAVYLCASSPTPSGLGNYEQFFGPGTRLTVL.

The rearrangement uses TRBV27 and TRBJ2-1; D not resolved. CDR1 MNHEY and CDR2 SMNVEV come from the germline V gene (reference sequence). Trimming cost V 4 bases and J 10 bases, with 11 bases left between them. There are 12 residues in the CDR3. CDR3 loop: CASSYTSREQFF. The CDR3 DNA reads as TGTGCCAGCAGTTATACCTCGAGGGAGCAGTTCTTC.

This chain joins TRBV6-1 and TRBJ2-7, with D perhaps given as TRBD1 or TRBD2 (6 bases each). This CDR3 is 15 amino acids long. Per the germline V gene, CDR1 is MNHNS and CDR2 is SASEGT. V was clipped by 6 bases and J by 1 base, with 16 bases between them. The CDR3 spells CASSIGGLQSYEQYF. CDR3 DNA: TGTGCCAGCAGCATAGGGGGGCTCCAATCCTACGAGCAGTACTTC.

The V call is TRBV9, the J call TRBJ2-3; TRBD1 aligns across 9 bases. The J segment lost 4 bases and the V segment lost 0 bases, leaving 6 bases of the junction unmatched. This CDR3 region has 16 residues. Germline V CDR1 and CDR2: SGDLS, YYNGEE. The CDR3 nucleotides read TGTGCCAGCAGCGTAGAATACAGGGGGCGGGCAGATACGCAGTATTTT. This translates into CASSVEYRGRADTQYF.

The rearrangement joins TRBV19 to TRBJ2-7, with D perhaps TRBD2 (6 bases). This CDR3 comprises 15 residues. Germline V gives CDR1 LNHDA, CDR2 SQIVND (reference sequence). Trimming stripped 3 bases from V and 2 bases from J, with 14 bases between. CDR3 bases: TGTGCCAGTAGTATTATTGCGGGGAAGGCCTACGAGCAGTACTTC. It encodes CASSIIAGKAYEQYF. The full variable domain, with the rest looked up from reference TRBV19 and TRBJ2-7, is DGGITQSPKYLFRKEGQNVTLSCEQNLNHDAMYWYRQDPGQGLRLIYYSQIVNDFQKGDIAEGYSVSREKKESFPLTVTSAQKNPTAFYLCASSIIAGKAYEQYFGPGTRLTVT.

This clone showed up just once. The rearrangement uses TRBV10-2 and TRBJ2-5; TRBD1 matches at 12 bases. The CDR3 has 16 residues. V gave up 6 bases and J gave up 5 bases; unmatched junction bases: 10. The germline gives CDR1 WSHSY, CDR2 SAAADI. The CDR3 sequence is CASRGDRGPGYETQYF. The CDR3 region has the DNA TGCGCCAGCAGGGGGGACAGGGGGCCGGGTTATGAGACCCAGTACTTC.

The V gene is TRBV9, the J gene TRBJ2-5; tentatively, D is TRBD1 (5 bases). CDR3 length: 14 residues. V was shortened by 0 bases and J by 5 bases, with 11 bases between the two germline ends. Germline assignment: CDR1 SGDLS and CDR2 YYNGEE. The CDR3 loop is CASSVEDMMETQYF. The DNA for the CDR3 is TGTGCCAGCAGCGTAGAGGACATGATGGAGACCCAGTACTTC.

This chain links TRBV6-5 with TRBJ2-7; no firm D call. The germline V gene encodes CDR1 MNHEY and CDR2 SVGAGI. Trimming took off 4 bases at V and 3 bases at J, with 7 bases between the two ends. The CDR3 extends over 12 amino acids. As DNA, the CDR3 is TGTGCCAGCAGTTCTATAGACTACGAGCAGTACTTC. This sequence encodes CASSSIDYEQYF.

CDR3 amino acids: CASSEGPTPNEQFF. In DNA form, the CDR3 reads TGTGCCAGCAGTGAGGGGCCAACGCCCAATGAGCAGTTCTTC. The genes are TRBV2 and TRBJ2-1; TRBD1 is a possible D gene (5 bases). The V gene's germline CDR1 is SNHLY and CDR2 FYNNEI. The V gene lost 3 bases and the J gene lost 6 bases, with 12 bases spanning the gap. CDR3 length equals 14 residues.

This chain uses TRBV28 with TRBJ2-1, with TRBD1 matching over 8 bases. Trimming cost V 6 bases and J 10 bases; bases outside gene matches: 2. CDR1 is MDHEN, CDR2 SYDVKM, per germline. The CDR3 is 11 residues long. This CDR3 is CASSTGGEQFF. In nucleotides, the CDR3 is TGTGCCAGCAGCACAGGGGGGGAGCAGTTCTTC.

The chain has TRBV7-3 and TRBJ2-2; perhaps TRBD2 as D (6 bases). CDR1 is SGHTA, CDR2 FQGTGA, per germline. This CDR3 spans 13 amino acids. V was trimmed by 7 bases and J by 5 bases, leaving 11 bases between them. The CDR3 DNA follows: TGTGCCAGCAATCAGGGAGGTACCGGGGAGCTGTTTTTT. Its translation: CASNQGGTGELFF.

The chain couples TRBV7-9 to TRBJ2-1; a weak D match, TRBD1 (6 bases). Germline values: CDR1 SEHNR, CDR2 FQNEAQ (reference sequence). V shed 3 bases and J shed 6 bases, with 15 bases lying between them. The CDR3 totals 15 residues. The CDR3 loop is CASSFLAEGGNEQFF. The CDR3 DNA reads TGTGCCAGCAGCTTTCTTGCGGAAGGGGGCAATGAGCAGTTCTTC.

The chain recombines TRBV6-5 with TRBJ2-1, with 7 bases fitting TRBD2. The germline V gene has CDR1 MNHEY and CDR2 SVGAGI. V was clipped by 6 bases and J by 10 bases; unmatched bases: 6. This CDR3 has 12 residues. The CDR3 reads CASSPSGVEQFF. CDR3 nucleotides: TGTGCCAGCAGCCCCAGCGGGGTAGAGCAGTTCTTC.

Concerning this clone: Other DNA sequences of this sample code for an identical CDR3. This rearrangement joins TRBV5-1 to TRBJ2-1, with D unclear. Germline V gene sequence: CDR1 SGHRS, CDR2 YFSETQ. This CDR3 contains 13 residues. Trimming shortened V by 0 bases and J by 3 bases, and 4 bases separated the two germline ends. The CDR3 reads CASSLGSYNEQFF. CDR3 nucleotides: TGCGCCAGCAGCTTGGGGAGCTACAATGAGCAGTTCTTC.

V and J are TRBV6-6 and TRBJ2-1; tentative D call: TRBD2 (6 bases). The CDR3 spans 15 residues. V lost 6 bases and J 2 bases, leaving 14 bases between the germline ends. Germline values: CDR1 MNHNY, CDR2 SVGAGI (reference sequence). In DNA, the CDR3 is TGTGCCAGCAGGGAGGGACTGGGAGCCTACAATGAGCAGTTCTTC. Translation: CASREGLGAYNEQFF.

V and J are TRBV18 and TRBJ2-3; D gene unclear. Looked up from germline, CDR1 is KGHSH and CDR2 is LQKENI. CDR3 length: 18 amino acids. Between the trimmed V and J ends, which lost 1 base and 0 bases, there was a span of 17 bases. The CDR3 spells CASSPRSATRASTDTQYF. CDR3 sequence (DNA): TGTGCCAGCTCACCACGTTCGGCTACCCGTGCTAGCACAGATACGCAGTATTTT.

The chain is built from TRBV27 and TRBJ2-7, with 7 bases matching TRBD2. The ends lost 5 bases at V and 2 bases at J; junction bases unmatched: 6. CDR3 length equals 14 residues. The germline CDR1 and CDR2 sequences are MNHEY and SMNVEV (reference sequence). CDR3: CASSPPAGPYEQYF. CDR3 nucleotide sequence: TGTGCCAGCAGTCCCCCAGCGGGACCCTACGAGCAGTACTTC.